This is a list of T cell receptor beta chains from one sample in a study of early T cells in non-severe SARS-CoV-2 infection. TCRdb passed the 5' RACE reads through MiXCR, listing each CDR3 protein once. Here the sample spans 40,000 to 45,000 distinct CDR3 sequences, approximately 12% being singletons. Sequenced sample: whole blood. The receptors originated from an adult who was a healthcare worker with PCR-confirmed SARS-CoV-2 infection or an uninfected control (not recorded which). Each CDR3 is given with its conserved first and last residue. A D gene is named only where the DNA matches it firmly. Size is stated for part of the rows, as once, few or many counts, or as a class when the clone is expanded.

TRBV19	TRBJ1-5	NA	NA	TGTGCCAGCAACCGGGCCGACCGCAATCAGCCCCAGCATTTT	CASNRADRNQPQHF
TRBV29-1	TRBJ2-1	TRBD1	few	TGCAGCGTTTTAACAGGGGCCTTCAATGAGCAGTTCTTC	CSVLTGAFNEQFF
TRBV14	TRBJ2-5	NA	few	TGTGCCAGCAGCCAATTTGAGACCCAGTACTTC	CASSQFETQYF
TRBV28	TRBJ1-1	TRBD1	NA	TGTGCCAGCGTCTCCAGGGGGGGGACTGAAGCTTTCTTT	CASVSRGGTEAFF
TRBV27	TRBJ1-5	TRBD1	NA	TGTGCCAGCAGTTGGGGAACAGGGGGAGATCAGCCCCAGCATTTT	CASSWGTGGDQPQHF
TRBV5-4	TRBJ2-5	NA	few	TGTGCCAGCAGCACCCAGATGGAGACCCAGTACTTC	CASSTQMETQYF
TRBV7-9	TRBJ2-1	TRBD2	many	TGTGCCAGCAGCCTAAGCGGGGGGGATGAGCAGTTCTTC	CASSLSGGDEQFF
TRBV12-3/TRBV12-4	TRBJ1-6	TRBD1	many	TGTGCCAGCAGCCCGGGACAGGGGGCACCAGCCCTCCACTTT	CASSPGQGAPALHF
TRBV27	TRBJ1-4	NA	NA	TGTGCCAGCAGTTGGGACTACACGAATGAAAAACTGTTTTTT	CASSWDYTNEKLFF
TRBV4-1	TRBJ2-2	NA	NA	TGCGCCAGCAGCCAAGGGTATGGGGGTCCGCGCGGGGAGCTGTTTTTT	CASSQGYGGPRGELFF
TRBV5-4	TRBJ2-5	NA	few	TGTGCCAGCAGCCCCGGGGGTCCTCAAGAGACCCAGTACTTC	CASSPGGPQETQYF
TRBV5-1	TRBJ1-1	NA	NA	TGCGCCAGCAGCTGGTCGGGAGGGTTCGGCAACACTGAAGCTTTCTTT	CASSWSGGFGNTEAFF
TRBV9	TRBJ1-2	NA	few	TGTGCCAGCAGCCCCCGACGAGTGTCGGGGCGTGGCTACACCTTC	CASSPRRVSGRGYTF
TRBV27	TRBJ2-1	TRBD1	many	TGTGCCAGCAGTTTTCAAGCGGCAGGGGGTGAGCAGTTCTTC	CASSFQAAGGEQFF
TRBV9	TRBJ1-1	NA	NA	TGTGCCAGCAGCCCTTGGCCGGGACCCAGATGGCACACTGAAGCTTTCTTT	CASSPWPGPRWHTEAFF
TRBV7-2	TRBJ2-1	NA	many	TGTGCCAGCAGCTTATTCGGGACGGAGCAGTTCTTC	CASSLFGTEQFF
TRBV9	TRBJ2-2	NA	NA	TGTGCCAGCAACACCCTCGAGGTATCGAACACCGGGGAGCTGTTTTTT	CASNTLEVSNTGELFF
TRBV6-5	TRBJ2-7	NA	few	TGTGCCAGCAGTTATATAGGACCCTACGAGCAGTACTTC	CASSYIGPYEQYF
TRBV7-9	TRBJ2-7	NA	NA	TGTGCCAGCAGCTTGGTCGCAGGGCACGAGCAGTACTTC	CASSLVAGHEQYF
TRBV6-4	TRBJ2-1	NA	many	TGTGCCAGCAGTGACTCGGCCTATAGTGAGCAGTTCTTC	CASSDSAYSEQFF
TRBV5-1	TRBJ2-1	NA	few	TGCGCCAGCAGCTTGGTCTCCGGGAATGAGCAGTTCTTC	CASSLVSGNEQFF
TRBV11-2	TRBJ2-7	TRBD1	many	TGTGCCAGCGGTAGGACAGGGGGCATAGCGGGAGCCTACGAGCAGTACTTC	CASGRTGGIAGAYEQYF
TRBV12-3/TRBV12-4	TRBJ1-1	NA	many	TGTGCCAGCAAAATATCGAGTGGGAACACTGAAGCTTTCTTT	CASKISSGNTEAFF
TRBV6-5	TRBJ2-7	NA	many	TGTGCCAGCAATGGACAGAAAGTCTACGAGCAGTACTTC	CASNGQKVYEQYF
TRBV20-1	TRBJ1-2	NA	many	TGCAGTGCGCATTCACCCCCTTCGGGCTACACCTTC	CSAHSPPSGYTF
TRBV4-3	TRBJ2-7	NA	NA	TGCGCCAGCAGCCGAGGAAGCTCCAACGAGCAGTACTTC	CASSRGSSNEQYF
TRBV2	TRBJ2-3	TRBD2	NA	TGTGCCAGCACCAAGGGACTAGCGGGGAGCACAGATACGCAGTATTTT	CASTKGLAGSTDTQYF
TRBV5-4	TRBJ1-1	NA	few	TGTGCCAGCAGCTTGGAGGAGGGTTTGAACACTGAAGCTTTCTTT	CASSLEEGLNTEAFF
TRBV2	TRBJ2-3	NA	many	TGTGCCAGCAGTCGCGACCTCGGAAGCACAGATACGCAGTATTTT	CASSRDLGSTDTQYF
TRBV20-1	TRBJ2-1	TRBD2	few	TGCAGTGCTATACGGGGGGGGCAGTTCTTC	CSAIRGGQFF
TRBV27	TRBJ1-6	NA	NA	TGTGCCAGCAGTTTAGAGGCCACCCACTCCTATAATTCACCCCTCCACTTT	CASSLEATHSYNSPLHF
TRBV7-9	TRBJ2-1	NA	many	TGTGCCAGCAGCTTACACCTCGGGGCCAAGCAGTTGTTCTTC	CASSLHLGAKQLFF
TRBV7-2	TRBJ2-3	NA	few	TGTGCCAGCAGCCCCCCGGGCGGAGCCGATACGCAGTATTTT	CASSPPGGADTQYF
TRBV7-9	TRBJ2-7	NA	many	TGTGCCAGCAGCCCCGCCCAGGAAGGCGAGCAGTACTTC	CASSPAQEGEQYF
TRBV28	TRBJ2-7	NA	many	TGTGCCAGTCACTCGCTCCCCTACGAGCAGTACTTC	CASHSLPYEQYF
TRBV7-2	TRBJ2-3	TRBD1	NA	TGTGCCAGCAGCCCCGGGACAGGGAGCACAGATACGCAGTATTTT	CASSPGTGSTDTQYF
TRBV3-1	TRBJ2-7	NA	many	TGTGCCAGCAGCCTCCGACCAGGGGGGAAAGGGGCCTACGAGCAGTACTTC	CASSLRPGGKGAYEQYF
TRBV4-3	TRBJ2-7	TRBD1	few	TGCGCCAGCAGCCAAGTACAGGGGGCCACCTACGAGCAGTACTTC	CASSQVQGATYEQYF
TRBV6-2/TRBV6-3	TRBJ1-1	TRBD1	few	TGTGCCAGCAGTAGGGGACAGGCCTTCACTGAAGCTTTCTTT	CASSRGQAFTEAFF
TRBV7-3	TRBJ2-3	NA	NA	TGTGCCACCAGAACAGACCCTAGCACAGATACGCAGTATTTT	CATRTDPSTDTQYF
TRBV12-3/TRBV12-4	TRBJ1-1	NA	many	TGTGCCAGCAGTCTCTCGTCAGGCTACACTGAAGCTTTCTTT	CASSLSSGYTEAFF
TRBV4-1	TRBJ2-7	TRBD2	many	TGCGCCAGCAGCCAATCATGGGGGGGGTTCGAGCAGTACTTC	CASSQSWGGFEQYF
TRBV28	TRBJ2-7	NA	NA	TGTGCCAGCAGTTTATCCCCAGAGGCGAGGTCGTACTTC	CASSLSPEARSYF
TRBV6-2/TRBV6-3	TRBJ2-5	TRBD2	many	TGTGCCAGCAGTGCACTAGCGGGAGGGCAAGAGACCCAGTACTTC	CASSALAGGQETQYF
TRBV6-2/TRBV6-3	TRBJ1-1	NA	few	TGTGCCAGCAGTCCCGCCGGTTGGGACACTGAAGCTTTCTTT	CASSPAGWDTEAFF
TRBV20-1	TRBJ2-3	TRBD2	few	TGCAGTGCAGGACTAGCGGGGACAGATACGCAGTATTTT	CSAGLAGTDTQYF
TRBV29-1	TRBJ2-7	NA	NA	TGCAGCGTTCAAGTTGGTTACGAGCAGTACTTC	CSVQVGYEQYF
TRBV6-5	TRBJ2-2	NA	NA	TGTGCCAGCTCGGGAGTGACATCGAACACCGGGGAGCTGTTTTTT	CASSGVTSNTGELFF